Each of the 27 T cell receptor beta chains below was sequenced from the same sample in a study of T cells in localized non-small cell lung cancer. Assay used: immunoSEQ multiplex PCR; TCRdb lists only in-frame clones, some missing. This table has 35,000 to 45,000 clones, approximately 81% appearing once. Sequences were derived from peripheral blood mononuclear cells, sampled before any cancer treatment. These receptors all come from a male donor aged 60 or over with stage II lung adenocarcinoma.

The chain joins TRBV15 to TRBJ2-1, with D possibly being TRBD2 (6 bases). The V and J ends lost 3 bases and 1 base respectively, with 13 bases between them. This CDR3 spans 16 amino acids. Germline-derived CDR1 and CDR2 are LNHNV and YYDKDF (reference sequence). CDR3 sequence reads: CATSSLTGASYNEQFF. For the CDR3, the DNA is TGTGCCACCAGCAGCCTTACGGGAGCGTCCTACAATGAGCAGTTCTTC.

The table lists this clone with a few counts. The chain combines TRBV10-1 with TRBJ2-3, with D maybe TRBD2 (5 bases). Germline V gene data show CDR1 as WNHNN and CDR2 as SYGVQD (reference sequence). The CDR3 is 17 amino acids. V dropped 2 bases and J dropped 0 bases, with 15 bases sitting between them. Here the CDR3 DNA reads TGCGCCAGCAGTGAGCCCAGAGCTCGCGGGAGCACAGATACGCAGTATTTT. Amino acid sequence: CASSEPRARGSTDTQYF.

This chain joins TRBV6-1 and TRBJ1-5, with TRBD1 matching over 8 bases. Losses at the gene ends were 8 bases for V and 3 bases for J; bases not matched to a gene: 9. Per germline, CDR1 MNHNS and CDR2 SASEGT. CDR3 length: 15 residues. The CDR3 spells CASSRQGNNNQPQHF. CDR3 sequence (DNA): TGTGCCAGCTCTCGACAGGGGAACAACAATCAGCCCCAGCATTTT.

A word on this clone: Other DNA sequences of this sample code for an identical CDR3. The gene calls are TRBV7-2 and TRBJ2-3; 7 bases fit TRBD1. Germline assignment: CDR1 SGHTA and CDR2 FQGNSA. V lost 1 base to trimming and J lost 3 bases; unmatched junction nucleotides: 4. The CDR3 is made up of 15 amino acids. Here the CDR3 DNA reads TGTGCCAGCAGCTTAGGACAGGGTGGGACAGATACGCAGTATTTT. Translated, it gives CASSLGQGGTDTQYF.

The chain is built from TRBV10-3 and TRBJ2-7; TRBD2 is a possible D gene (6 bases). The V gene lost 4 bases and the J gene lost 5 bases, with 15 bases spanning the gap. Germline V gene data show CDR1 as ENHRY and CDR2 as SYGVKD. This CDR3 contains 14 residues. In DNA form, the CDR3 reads TGTGCCATCAGTGGCGGCGGGATTATCAACGAGCAGTACTTC. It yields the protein CAISGGGIINEQYF.

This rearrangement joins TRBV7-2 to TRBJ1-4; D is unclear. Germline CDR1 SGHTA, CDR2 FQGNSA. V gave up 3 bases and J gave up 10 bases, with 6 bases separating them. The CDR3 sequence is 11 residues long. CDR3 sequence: CASSLQGKLFF. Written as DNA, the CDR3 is TGTGCCAGCAGCTTGCAAGGAAAACTGTTTTTT. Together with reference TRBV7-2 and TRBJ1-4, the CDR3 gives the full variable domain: GAGVSQSPSNKVTEKGKDVELRCDPISGHTALYWYRQSLGQGLEFLIYFQGNSAPDKSGLPSDRFSAERTGGSVSTLTIQRTQQEDSAVYLCASSLQGKLFFGSGTQLSVL.

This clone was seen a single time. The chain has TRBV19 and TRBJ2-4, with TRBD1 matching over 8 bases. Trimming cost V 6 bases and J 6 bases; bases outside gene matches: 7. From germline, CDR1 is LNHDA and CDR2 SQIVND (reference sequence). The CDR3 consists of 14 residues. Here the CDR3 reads CASRGQEKGNIQYF. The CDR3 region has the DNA TGTGCCAGTAGGGGACAGGAAAAGGGAAACATTCAGTACTTC.

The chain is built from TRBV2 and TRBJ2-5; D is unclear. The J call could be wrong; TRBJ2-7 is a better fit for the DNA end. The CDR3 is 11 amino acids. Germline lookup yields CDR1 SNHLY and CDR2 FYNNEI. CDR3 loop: CASSERYEQYF. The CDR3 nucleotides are TGTGCCAGCAGTGAAAGGTACGAGCAGTACTTC.

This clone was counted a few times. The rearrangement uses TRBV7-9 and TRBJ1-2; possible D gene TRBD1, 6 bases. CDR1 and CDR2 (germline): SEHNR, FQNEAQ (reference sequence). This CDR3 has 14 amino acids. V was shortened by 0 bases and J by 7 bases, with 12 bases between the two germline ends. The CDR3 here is CASSLAQGPGGYTF. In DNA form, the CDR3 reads TGTGCCAGCAGCTTAGCCCAGGGGCCCGGTGGCTACACCTTC.

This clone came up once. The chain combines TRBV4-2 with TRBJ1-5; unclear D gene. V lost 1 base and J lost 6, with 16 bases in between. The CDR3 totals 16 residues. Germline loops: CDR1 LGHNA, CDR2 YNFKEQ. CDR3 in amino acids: CASSQGSRGGAQPQHF. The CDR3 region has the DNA TGTGCCAGCAGCCAAGGGTCGCGTGGAGGAGCTCAGCCCCAGCATTTT.

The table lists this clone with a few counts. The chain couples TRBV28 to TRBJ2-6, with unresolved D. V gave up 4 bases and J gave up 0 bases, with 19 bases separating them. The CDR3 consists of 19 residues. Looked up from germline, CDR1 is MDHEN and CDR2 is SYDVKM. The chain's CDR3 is CASSSYRTGRSSGANVLTF. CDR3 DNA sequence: TGTGCCAGCAGTTCTTATAGGACGGGCCGAAGCTCTGGGGCCAACGTCCTGACTTTC.

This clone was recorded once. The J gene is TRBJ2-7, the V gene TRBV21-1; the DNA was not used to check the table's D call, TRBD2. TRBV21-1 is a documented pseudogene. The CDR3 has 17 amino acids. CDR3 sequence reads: CASSSPGLAGGSYEQYF. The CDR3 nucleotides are TGTGCCAGCAGCTCCCCCGGACTAGCGGGCGGCTCCTACGAGCAGTACTTC.

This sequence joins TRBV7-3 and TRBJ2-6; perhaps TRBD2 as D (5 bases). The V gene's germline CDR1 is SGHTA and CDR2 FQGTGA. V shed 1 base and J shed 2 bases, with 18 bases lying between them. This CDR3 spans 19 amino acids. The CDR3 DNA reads TGTGCCAGCAGCTTAAGGGGTGCGGGTGGTCACGCTGGGGCCAACGTCCTGACTTTC. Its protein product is CASSLRGAGGHAGANVLTF.

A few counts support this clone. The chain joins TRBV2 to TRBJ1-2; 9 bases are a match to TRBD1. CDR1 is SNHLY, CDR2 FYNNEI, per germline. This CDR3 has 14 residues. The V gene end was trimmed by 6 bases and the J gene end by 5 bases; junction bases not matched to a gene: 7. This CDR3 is CASSRVGTGYGYTF. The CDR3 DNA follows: TGTGCCAGCAGCCGAGTCGGGACAGGGTATGGCTACACCTTC. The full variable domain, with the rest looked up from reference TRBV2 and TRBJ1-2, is EPEVTQTPSHQVTQMGQEVILRCVPISNHLYFYWYRQILGQKVEFLVSFYNNEISEKSEIFDDQFSVERPDGSNFTLKIRSTKLEDSAMYFCASSRVGTGYGYTFGSGTRLTVV.

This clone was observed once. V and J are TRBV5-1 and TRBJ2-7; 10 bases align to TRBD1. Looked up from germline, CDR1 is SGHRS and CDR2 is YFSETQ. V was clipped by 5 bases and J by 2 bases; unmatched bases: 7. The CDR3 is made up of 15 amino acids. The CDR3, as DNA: TGCGCCAGCAGTTCGGGACAGGGGAAAACCTACGAGCAGTACTTC. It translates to CASSSGQGKTYEQYF.

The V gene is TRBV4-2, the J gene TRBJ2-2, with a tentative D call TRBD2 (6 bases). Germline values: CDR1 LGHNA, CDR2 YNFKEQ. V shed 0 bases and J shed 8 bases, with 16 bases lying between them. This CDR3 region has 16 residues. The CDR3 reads CASSQEGGSGWGELFF. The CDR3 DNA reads TGTGCCAGCAGCCAAGAAGGAGGGTCGGGATGGGGGGAGCTGTTTTTT.

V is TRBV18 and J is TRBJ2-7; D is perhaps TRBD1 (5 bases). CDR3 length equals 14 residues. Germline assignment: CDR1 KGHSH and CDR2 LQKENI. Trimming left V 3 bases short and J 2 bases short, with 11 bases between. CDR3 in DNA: TGTGCCAGCTCACCTAGGAAGGGGCCCTACGAGCAGTACTTC. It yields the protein CASSPRKGPYEQYF.

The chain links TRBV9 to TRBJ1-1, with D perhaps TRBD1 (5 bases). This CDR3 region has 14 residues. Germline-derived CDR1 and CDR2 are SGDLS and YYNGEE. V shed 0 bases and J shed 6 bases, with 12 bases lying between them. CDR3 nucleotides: TGTGCCAGCAGCGTAGCGGAATGGGGGTCTGAAGCTTTCTTT. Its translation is CASSVAEWGSEAFF. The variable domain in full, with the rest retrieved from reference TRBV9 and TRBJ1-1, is DSGVTQTPKHLITATGQRVTLRCSPRSGDLSVYWYQQSLDQGLQFLIQYYNGEERAKGNILERFSAQQFPDLHSELNLSSLELGDSALYFCASSVAEWGSEAFFGQGTRLTVV.

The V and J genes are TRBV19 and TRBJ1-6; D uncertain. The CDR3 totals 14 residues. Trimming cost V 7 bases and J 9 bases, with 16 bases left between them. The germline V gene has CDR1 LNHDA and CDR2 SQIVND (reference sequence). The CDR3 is CASTVLGRGSPLHF. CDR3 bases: TGTGCCAGTACCGTTTTGGGGAGAGGTTCACCCCTCCACTTT. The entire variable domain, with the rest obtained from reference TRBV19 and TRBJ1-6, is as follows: DGGITQSPKYLFRKEGQNVTLSCEQNLNHDAMYWYRQDPGQGLRLIYYSQIVNDFQKGDIAEGYSVSREKKESFPLTVTSAQKNPTAFYLCASTVLGRGSPLHFGNGTRLTVT.

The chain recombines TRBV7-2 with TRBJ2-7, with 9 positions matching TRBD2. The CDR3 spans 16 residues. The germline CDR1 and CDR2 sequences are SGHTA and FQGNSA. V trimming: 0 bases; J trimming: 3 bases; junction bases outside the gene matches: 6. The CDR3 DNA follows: TGTGCCAGCAGCTTAGCGGAAGGTAGCGGGAGCTACGAGCAGTACTTC. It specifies CASSLAEGSGSYEQYF.

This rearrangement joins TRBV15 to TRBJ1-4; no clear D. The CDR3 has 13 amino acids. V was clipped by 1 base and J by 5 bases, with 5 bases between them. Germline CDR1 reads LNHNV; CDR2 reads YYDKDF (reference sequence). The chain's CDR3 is CATSRGQNEKLFF. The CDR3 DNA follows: TGTGCCACCAGCAGAGGGCAGAATGAAAAACTGTTTTTT.

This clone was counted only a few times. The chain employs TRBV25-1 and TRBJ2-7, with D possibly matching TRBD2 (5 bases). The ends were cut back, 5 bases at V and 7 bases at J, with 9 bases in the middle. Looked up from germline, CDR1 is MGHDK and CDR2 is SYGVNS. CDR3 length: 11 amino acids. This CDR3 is CASSFTGEQYF. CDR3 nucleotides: TGTGCCAGCAGTTTTACGGGGGAGCAGTACTTC.

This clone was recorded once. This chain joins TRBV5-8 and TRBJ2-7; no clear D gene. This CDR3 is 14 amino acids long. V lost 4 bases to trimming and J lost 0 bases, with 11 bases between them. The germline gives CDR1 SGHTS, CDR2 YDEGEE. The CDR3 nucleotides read TGTGCCAGCAGCCCTGGACGTACCTCCTACGAGCAGTACTTC. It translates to CASSPGRTSYEQYF.

This CDR3 reads CASSSPTSGDTDTQYF. The DNA of the CDR3 is TGTGCCAGCAGCTCCCCGACTAGCGGGGACACAGATACGCAGTATTTT. This chain connects TRBV7-3 to TRBJ2-3, with 11 nucleotides matching TRBD2. The CDR3 consists of 16 residues. Germline trimming cut 4 bases from V and 2 bases from J; bases unmatched to any gene: 5. Germline V gene sequence: CDR1 SGHTA, CDR2 FQGTGA.

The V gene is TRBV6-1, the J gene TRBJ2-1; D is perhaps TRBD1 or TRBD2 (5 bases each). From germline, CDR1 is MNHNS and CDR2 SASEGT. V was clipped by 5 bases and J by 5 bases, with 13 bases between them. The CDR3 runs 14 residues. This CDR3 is CASSPRGQDNEQFF. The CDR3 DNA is TGTGCCAGCAGTCCCCGGGGCCAGGACAATGAGCAGTTCTTC.

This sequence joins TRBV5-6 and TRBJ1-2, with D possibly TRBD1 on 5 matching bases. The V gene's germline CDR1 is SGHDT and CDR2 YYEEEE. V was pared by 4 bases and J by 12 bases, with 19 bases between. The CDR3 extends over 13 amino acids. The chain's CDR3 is CASSPDIYVVDTF. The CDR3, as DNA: TGTGCCAGCAGCCCGGACATATATGTGGTAGACACCTTC.

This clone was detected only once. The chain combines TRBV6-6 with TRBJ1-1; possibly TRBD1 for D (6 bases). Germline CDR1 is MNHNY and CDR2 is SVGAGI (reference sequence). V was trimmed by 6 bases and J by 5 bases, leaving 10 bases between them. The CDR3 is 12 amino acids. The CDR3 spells CASSFRGTEAFF. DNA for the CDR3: TGTGCCAGCAGCTTCAGGGGAACTGAAGCTTTCTTT.